This T cell receptor beta chain appears in the sequencing data of a study of post-analysis software for immune sequencing data. Study summary: Recorded subtypes: relapsing-remitting, secondary progressive, progressive-relapsing; some patients unannotated.

cDNA libraries for TCR beta contained unique molecular identifiers. T cells numbering about 0.85 to 11 million yielded cDNA molecules that totaled about 500,000. TCRdb fed the PCR reads into MiXCR, producing one record per CDR3 protein. The table shows 750,000 to 950,000 distinct CDR3 sequences, with approximately 53% occurring only once. This clonotype was counted ten times or more. The antigen remains unidentified. Per the germline V gene, CDR1 is LGHDT and CDR2 is YNNKEL (reference sequence). This CDR3 contains 12 residues. The ends were cut back, 4 bases at V and 2 bases at J, with 6 bases in the middle. Overall study findings and caveats: When patients were compared with controls, a handful of TRBV segments were more frequent, TRBV5-6, TRBV5-1 and TRBV20-1 among them. Same-batch preparations were strongly co-clustered by F measure. Among multiple sclerosis patients, normalized Chao1 diversity was significantly below that of controls.

What was sequenced was blood. The origin of this receptor is a girl aged 5-17 years with multiple sclerosis. The rearrangement uses TRBV3-1 and TRBJ2-7; D gene uncertain. CDR3 DNA sequence: TGTGCCAGCAGCCCCTTAACCTACGAGCAGTACTTC. Translation gives CASSPLTYEQYF.